A selection of T cell receptor beta chains follows, all from one sample in a study of T-cell reconstitution after alpha-beta-depleted transplantation in children. TCRdb re-called the PCR reads with MiXCR, one entry per CDR3 protein. In the table there are 530,000 or so distinct CDR3 sequences, approximately 30% of which are singletons. The sequenced sample was PBMCs, obtained before TCRalphabeta/CD19-depleted stem cell transplant. These receptors came from a boy younger than two with Wiskott-Aldrich syndrome, due to receive a stem cell transplant. CDR3s include the opening cysteine and the closing phenylalanine or tryptophan. Each record gives: clone size, J gene, D gene, V gene, CDR3 DNA, CDR3 protein. A D gene is named only where the DNA matches it firmly. Clone sizes are given selectively: once, few, many, or a class where the clone is expanded.

>-|TRBJ2-6|-|TRBV20-1
TGCAGTGCTAGGTCCAGGTCCTCTGGGGCCAACGTCCTGACTTTC
CSARSRSSGANVLTF
>-|TRBJ1-1|-|TRBV5-1
TGCGCCAGCAGCTTACGACCTCCCCTCTTGCACACTGAAGCTTTCTTT
CASSLRPPLLHTEAFF
>-|TRBJ2-1|-|TRBV14
TGTGCCAGCAGCCAGCTACTAGTATGGGAGCAGTTCTTC
CASSQLLVWEQFF
>few|TRBJ2-7|-|TRBV7-2
TGTGCCAGCAGCAGGGGGGCGAGCTACGGGCAGTACTTC
CASSRGASYGQYF
>-|TRBJ2-1|-|TRBV2
TGTGCCAGCAGTGTCAATGAGCGGACTGGCTCCTACAATGAGCAGTTCTTC
CASSVNERTGSYNEQFF
>few|TRBJ2-1|-|TRBV7-6
TGTGCCAGCAGCTCCGTCGGGAGAGGTTACAATGAGCAGTTCTTC
CASSSVGRGYNEQFF
>-|TRBJ1-4|-|TRBV6-1
TGTGCCACCTCAGGGGTTCCGAGAGACGGAAAACTGTTTTTT
CATSGVPRDGKLFF
>-|TRBJ2-1|-|TRBV24-1
TGTGCCACCAGTGATCTCTATGAGCAGTTCTTC
CATSDLYEQFF
>few|TRBJ2-1|-|TRBV29-1
TGCAGCGTTGAAGTAAGGGGGGCCGCCGACAATGAGCAGTTCTTC
CSVEVRGAADNEQFF
>-|TRBJ2-3|TRBD2|TRBV7-2
TGTGCCAGCAGCTGGAGGACTAGCGGGTTAACAGATACGCAGTATTTT
CASSWRTSGLTDTQYF
>-|TRBJ1-1|-|TRBV7-2
TGTGCCAGCAGCCCCTGGGTGGGCAGGAACACTGAAGCTTTCTTT
CASSPWVGRNTEAFF
>-|TRBJ2-1|-|TRBV9
TGTGCCAGCAGCGTAGGGGGGGCCCAATACTCCTACAATGAGCAGTTCTTC
CASSVGGAQYSYNEQFF
>-|TRBJ1-5|TRBD1|TRBV7-2
TGTGCCAGCAGCTTAGCGACAGGGGGCAATCAGCCCCAGCATTTT
CASSLATGGNQPQHF
>-|TRBJ1-5|-|TRBV7-8
TGTGCCAGCAGCTCACTTTTCCGGGACATAAGGCAGCCCCAGCATTTT
CASSSLFRDIRQPQHF
>-|TRBJ2-1|TRBD1|TRBV28
TGTGCCAGCAGTTCGAGCCGGACAGGGCCCTACAATGAGCAGTTCTTC
CASSSSRTGPYNEQFF
>few|TRBJ1-1|-|TRBV20-1
TGCAGTGCCGTACTCGGGGGTTGGGGCACTGAAGCTTTCTTT
CSAVLGGWGTEAFF
>few|TRBJ2-7|TRBD2|TRBV15
TGTGCCACCAGCGACGGGGGAGGGCCGTTGTACGAGCAGTACTTC
CATSDGGGPLYEQYF
>few|TRBJ2-7|TRBD2|TRBV20-1
TGCAGTGCTAGAAAGAGCCCGCTAGCGGAAGTCTACGAGCAGTACTTC
CSARKSPLAEVYEQYF
>few|TRBJ2-1|TRBD1|TRBV5-1
TGCGCCAGCAGCTTGGGACAGGGCCTTCGTACCTACAATGAGCAGTTCTTC
CASSLGQGLRTYNEQFF
>few|TRBJ2-7|TRBD2|TRBV7-2
TGTGCCAGCAGTCCGACTAGCGGGCATGCATACGAGCAGTACTTC
CASSPTSGHAYEQYF
>few|TRBJ2-1|-|TRBV20-1
TGCAGTGCTAGGCGGGCTCTGTCCTACAATGAGCAGTTCTTC
CSARRALSYNEQFF
>-|TRBJ2-1|TRBD2|TRBV9
TGTGCCAGCAGCGTAGCTGGGACTAGCGGCAATGAGCAGTTCTTC
CASSVAGTSGNEQFF
>few|TRBJ2-1|TRBD2|TRBV29-1
TGCAGCGCCACTCTAGCGGGGGGGGCCTACAATGAGCAGTTCTTC
CSATLAGGAYNEQFF
>few|TRBJ1-5|-|TRBV5-1
TGCGCCAGCAGACCAGAAATCGATCAGCCCCAGCATTTT
CASRPEIDQPQHF
>few|TRBJ1-6|-|TRBV7-8
TGTGCCAGCAGCTTAGTGGGGCGTTCACCCCTCCACTTT
CASSLVGRSPLHF
>few|TRBJ2-7|TRBD1|TRBV7-3
TGTGCCAGCAGCTTGTCCGGGACAGGTCCCTACGAGCAGTACTTC
CASSLSGTGPYEQYF
>few|TRBJ2-3|TRBD2|TRBV29-1
TGCAGCGTTGCGGGGGGAACAGGTCGCACAGATACGCAGTATTTT
CSVAGGTGRTDTQYF
>few|TRBJ2-6|TRBD1|TRBV7-9
TGTGCCAGCAGCTTGAGGGGACAGGGCTTTGGGGCCAACGTCCTGACTTTC
CASSLRGQGFGANVLTF
>few|TRBJ2-7|TRBD2|TRBV9
TGTGCCAGCAGCGTTGGACTAGCGGAAAGGGAGCAGTACTTC
CASSVGLAEREQYF
>few|TRBJ1-1|-|TRBV6-1
TGTGCCAGCAGTGAGGCGATGGGGTTGGGGAACACTGAAGCTTTCTTT
CASSEAMGLGNTEAFF
>-|TRBJ1-1|-|TRBV6-1
TGTGCCAGCAGTGAAAGGAGGGGGGCCCCTACTGAAGCTTTCTTT
CASSERRGAPTEAFF